This T cell receptor beta chain stems from a study of blood T cell repertoires in COVID-19. There are a few counts of this clone. Per the germline V gene, CDR1 is SGHVS and CDR2 is FQNEAQ. The CDR3 spans 15 residues. The ends lost 5 bases at V and 5 bases at J; junction bases unmatched: 9. The method was immunoSEQ multiplex PCR; TCRdb's version includes in-frame clones alone and lacks a portion of them. This sample yields 80,000 to 130,000 clones, of which 80% to 95% are seen a single time; around 5.4% belongs to the top ten. This sequence originates from a man between 65 and 79 years old with acute or convalescent COVID-19. The sample was peripheral blood. V is TRBV7-8 and J is TRBJ1-5; 7 bases are a match to TRBD1. CDR3 in amino acids: CASSAQEGAYQPQHF. The CDR3 region has the DNA TGTGCCAGCAGCGCTCAAGAGGGGGCCTATCAGCCCCAGCATTTT.